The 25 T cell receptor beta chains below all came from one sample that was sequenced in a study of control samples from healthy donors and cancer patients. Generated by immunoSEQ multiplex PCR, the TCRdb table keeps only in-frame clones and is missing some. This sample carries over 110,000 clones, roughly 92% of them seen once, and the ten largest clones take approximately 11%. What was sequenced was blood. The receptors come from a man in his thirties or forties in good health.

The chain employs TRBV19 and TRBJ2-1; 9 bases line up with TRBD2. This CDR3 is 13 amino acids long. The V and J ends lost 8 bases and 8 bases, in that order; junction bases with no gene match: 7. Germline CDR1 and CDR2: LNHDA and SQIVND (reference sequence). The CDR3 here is CASRPGLAHEQFF. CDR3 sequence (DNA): TGTGCCAGTCGACCGGGACTAGCCCATGAGCAGTTCTTC.

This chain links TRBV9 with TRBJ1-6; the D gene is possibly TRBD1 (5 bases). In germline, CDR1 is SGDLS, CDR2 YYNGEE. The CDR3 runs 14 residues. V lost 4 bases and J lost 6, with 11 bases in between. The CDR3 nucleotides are TGTGCCAGCAGCTTCAGAGGGGTTAATTCACCCCTCCACTTT. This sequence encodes CASSFRGVNSPLHF. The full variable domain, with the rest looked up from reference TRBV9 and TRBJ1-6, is DSGVTQTPKHLITATGQRVTLRCSPRSGDLSVYWYQQSLDQGLQFLIQYYNGEERAKGNILERFSAQQFPDLHSELNLSSLELGDSALYFCASSFRGVNSPLHFGNGTRLTVT.

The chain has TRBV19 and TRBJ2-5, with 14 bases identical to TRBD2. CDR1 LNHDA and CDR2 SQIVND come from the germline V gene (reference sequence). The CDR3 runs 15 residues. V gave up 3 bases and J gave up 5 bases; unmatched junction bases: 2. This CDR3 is CASSMGLAGVETQYF. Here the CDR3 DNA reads TGTGCCAGTAGTATGGGACTAGCGGGAGTGGAGACCCAGTACTTC.

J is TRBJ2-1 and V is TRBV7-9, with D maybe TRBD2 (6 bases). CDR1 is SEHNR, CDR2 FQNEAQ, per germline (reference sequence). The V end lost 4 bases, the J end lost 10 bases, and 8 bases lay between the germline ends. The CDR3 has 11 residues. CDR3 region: CASSSEGEQFF. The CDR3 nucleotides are TGTGCCAGCAGCTCGGAGGGCGAGCAGTTCTTC.

CDR3 loop: CASSRGQLMGEKLFF. CDR3 nucleotide sequence: TGTGCCAGCTCCCGGGGACAGCTCATGGGTGAAAAACTGTTTTTT. The chain uses TRBV18 and TRBJ1-4; 7 nucleotides align to TRBD1. The CDR3 has 15 amino acids. The ends lost 6 bases at V and 7 bases at J; junction bases unmatched: 11. The germline V gene has CDR1 KGHSH and CDR2 LQKENI.

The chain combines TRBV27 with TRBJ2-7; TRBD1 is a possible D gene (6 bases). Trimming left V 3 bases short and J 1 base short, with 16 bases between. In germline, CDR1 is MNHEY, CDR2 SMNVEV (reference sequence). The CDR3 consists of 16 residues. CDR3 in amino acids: CASSFLGQPKSYEQYF. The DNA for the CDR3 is TGTGCCAGCAGTTTCCTCGGACAGCCCAAATCCTACGAGCAGTACTTC.

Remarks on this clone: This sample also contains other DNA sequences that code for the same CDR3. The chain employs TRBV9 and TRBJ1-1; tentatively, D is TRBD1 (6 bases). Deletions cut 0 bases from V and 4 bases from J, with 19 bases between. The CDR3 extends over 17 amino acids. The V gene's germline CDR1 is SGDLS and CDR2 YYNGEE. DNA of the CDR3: TGTGCCAGCAGCGTAGTCCCATATTGGGGGCGGGGCACTGAAGCTTTCTTT. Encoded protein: CASSVVPYWGRGTEAFF.

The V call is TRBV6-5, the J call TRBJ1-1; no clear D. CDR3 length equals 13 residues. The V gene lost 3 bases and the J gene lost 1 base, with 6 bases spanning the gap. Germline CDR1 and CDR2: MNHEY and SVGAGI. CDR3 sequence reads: CASSYRPNTEAFF. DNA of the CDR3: TGTGCCAGCAGTTATAGGCCGAACACTGAAGCTTTCTTT.

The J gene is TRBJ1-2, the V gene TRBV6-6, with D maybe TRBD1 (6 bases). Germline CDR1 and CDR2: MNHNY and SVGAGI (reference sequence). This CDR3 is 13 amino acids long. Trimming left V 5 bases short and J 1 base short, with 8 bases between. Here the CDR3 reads CASSKDSNYGYTF. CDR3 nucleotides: TGTGCCAGCAGTAAGGACAGTAACTATGGCTACACCTTC.

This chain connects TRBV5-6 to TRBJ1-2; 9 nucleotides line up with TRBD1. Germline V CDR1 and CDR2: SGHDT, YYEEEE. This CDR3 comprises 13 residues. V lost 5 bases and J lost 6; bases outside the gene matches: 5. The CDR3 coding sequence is TGTGCCAGCAGTCCGACAGGGGGTAATGGCTACACCTTC. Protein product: CASSPTGGNGYTF.

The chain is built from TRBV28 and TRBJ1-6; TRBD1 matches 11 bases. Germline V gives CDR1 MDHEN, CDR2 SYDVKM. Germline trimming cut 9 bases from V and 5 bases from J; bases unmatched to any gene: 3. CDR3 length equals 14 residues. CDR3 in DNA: TGTGCCAGTGGACAGGGGGCAAATAATTCACCCCTCCACTTT. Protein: CASGQGANNSPLHF.

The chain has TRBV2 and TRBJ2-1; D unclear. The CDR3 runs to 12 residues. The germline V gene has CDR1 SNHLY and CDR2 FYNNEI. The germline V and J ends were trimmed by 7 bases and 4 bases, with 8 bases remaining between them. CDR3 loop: CASNDKYNEQFF. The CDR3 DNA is TGTGCCAGCAATGACAAATACAATGAGCAGTTCTTC. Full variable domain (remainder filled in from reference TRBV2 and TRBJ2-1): EPEVTQTPSHQVTQMGQEVILRCVPISNHLYFYWYRQILGQKVEFLVSFYNNEISEKSEIFDDQFSVERPDGSNFTLKIRSTKLEDSAMYFCASNDKYNEQFFGPGTRLTVL.

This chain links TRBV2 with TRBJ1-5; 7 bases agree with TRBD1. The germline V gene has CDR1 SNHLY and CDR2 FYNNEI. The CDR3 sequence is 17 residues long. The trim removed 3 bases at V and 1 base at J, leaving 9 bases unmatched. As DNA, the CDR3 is TGTGCCAGCAGTGACGACAGGGAACGTTGGAGCAATCAGCCCCAGCATTTT. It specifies CASSDDRERWSNQPQHF.

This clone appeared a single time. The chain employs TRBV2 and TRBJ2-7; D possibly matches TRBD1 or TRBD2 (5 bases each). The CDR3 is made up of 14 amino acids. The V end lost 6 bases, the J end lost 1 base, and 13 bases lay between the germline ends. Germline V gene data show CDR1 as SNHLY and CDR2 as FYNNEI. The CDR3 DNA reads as TGTGCCAGCAGAAAGGACATAGCGTCCTACGAGCAGTACTTC. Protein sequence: CASRKDIASYEQYF.

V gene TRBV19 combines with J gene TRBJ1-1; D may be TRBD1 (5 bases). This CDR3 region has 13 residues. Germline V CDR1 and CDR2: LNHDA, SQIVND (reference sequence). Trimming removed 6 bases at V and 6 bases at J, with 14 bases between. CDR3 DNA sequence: TGTGCCAGTAGAAGGACCCTGGGGCCTGAAGCTTTCTTT. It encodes CASRRTLGPEAFF.

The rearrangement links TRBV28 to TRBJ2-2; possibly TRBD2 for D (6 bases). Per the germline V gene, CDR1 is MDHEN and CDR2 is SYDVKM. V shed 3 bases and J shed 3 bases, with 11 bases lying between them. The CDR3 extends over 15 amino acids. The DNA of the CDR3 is TGTGCCAGCAGTTTCGGGGGTTATGACACCGGGGAGCTGTTTTTT. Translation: CASSFGGYDTGELFF.

The CDR3 sequence is CASGSGRGRDQPQHF. CDR3 coding DNA: TGTGCCAGTGGTAGCGGCAGGGGAAGGGACCAGCCCCAGCATTTT. The rearrangement links TRBV19 to TRBJ1-5; perhaps TRBD1 as D (6 bases). Germline CDR1 reads LNHDA; CDR2 reads SQIVND (reference sequence). V lost 8 bases, J lost 7 bases, and 21 bases lay in between. The CDR3 totals 15 residues.

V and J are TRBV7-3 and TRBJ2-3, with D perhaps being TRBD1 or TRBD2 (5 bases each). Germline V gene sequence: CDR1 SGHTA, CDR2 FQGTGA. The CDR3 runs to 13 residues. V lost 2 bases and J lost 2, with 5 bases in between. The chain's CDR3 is CASSLGTTDTQYF. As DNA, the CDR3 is TGTGCCAGCAGCTTAGGGACCACAGATACGCAGTATTTT.

The CDR3 loop reads CASSTLAGLLDTQYF. CDR3 DNA: TGTGCCAGCAGTACACTAGCGGGACTGTTAGATACGCAGTATTTT. The rearrangement uses TRBV6-5 and TRBJ2-3, with TRBD2 matching 10 bases. The V gene end was trimmed by 5 bases and the J gene end by 5 bases; junction bases not matched to a gene: 7. The CDR3 consists of 15 residues. Germline V gene sequence: CDR1 MNHEY, CDR2 SVGAGI.

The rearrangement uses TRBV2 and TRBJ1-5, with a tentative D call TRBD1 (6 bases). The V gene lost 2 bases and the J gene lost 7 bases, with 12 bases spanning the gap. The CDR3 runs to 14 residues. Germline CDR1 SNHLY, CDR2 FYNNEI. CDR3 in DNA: TGTGCCAGCAGTGAATCGGGGGCCGGGCAGCCCCAGCATTTT. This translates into CASSESGAGQPQHF.

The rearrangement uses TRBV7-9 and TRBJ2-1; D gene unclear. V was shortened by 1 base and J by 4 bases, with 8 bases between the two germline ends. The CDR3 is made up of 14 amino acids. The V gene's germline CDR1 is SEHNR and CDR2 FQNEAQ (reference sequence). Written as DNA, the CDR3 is TGTGCCAGCAGCTTAGGCTTAACGTACAATGAGCAGTTCTTC. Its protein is CASSLGLTYNEQFF.

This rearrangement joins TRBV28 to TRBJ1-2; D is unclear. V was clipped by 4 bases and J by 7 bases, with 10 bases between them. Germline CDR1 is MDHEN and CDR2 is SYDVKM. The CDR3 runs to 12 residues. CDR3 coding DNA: TGTGCCAGCAGTTCCTCCCGGACTGGCTACACCTTC. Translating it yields CASSSSRTGYTF.

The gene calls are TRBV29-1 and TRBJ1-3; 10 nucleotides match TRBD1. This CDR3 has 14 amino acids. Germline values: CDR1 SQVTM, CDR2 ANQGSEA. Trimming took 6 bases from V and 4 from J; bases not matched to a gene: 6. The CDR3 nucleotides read TGCAGCGTGAGACAGGGGGCTGGGGGAAACACCATATATTTT. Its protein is CSVRQGAGGNTIYF. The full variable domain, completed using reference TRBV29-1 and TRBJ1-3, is SAVISQKPSRDICQRGTSLTIQCQVDSQVTMMFWYRQQPGQSLTLIATANQGSEATYESGFVIDKFPISRPNLTFSTLTVSNMSPEDSSIYLCSVRQGAGGNTIYFGEGSWLTVV.

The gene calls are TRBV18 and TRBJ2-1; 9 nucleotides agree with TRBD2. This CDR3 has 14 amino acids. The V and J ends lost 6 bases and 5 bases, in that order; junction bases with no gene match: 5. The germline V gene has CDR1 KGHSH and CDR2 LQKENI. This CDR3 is CASSPLAGDNEQFF. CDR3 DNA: TGTGCCAGCTCCCCATTAGCGGGAGACAATGAGCAGTTCTTC.

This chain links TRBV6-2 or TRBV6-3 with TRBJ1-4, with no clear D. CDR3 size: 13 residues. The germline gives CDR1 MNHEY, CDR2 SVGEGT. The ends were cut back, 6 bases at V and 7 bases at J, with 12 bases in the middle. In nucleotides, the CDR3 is TGTGCCAGCAGCCCTGAAGAAACTGAAAAACTGTTTTTT. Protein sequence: CASSPEETEKLFF.